This T cell receptor delta chain is drawn from a study of gamma-delta chains in newborns, infants, children. Study-level background: Polyclonal expansion of innate γδ T cells after birth follows microbial exposure.

TCRdb re-identified clones in the reads via CATT. The profile covers 9,000 to 9,500 delta-chain clones, with approximately 22% appearing a single time and about 4.4% taken by the ten largest. CDR3 length: 18 residues. Germline CDR1 and CDR2: GEAIGNYY and EKD. This clone was detected a few times. One end of the junction is discordant with germline, which a read error may explain. This chain uses TRDV2 with TRDJ1; TRDD3 aligns across 13 bases. Sequencing input: blood. The TCR was taken from a child who was a newborn, infant or young child, either healthy, febrile or measles-vaccinated (not recorded which). The CDR3: CAGDTVSTGGYASDKLIF. CDR3 bases: TGTGCCGGTGACACCGTAAGTACTGGGGGATACGCGTCCGATAAACTCATCTTT.